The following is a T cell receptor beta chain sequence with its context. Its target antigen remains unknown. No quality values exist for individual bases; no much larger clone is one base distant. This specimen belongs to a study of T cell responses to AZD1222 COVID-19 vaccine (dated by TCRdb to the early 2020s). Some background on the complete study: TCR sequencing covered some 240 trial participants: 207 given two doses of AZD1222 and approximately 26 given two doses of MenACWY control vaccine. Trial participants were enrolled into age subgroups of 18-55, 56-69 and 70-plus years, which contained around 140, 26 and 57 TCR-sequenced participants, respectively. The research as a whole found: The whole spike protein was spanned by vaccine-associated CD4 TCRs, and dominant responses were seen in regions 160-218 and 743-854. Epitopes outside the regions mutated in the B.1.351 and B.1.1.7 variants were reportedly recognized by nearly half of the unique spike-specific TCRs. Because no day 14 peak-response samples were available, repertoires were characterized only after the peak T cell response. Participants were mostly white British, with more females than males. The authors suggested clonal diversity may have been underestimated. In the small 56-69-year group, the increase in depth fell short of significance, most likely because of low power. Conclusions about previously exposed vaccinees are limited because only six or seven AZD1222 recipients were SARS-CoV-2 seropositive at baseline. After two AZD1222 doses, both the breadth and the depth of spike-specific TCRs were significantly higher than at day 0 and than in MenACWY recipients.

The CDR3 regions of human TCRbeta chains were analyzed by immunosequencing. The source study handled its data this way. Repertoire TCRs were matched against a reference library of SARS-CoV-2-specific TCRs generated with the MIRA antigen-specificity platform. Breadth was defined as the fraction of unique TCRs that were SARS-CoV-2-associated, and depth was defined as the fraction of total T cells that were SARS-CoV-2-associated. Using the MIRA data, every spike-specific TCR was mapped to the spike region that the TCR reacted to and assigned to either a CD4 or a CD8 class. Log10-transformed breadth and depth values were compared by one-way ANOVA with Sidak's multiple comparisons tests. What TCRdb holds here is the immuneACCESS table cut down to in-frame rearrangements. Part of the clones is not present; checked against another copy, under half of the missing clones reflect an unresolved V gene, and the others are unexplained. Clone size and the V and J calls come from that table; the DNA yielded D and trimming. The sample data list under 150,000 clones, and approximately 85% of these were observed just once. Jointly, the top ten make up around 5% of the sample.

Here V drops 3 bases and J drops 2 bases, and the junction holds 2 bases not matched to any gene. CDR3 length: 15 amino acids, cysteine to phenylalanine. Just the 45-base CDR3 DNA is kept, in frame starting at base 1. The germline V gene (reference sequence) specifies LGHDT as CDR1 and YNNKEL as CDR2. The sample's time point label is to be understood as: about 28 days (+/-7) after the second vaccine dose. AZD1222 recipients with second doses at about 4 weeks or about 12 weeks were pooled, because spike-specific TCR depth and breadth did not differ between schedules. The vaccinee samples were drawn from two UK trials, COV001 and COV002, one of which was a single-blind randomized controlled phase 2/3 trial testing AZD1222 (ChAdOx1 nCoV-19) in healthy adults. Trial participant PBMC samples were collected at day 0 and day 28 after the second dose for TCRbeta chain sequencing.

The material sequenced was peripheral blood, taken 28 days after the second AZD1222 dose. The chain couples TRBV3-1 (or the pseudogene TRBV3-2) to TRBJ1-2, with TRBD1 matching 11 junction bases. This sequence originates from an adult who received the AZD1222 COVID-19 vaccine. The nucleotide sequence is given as TGTGCCAGCAGCCATCGGACAGGGGGCAACTATGGCTACACCTTC. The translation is CASSHRTGGNYGYTF.